This T cell receptor beta chain was recorded in a study of cytomegalovirus exposure and HLA in healthy donors. PCR amplification relied on 60 Vbeta primers (plus 13 Jbeta primers). Measured with immunoSEQ multiplex PCR; TCRdb has only the in-frame clones, and not every one. The table shows around 200,000 clones, with approximately 86% occurring only once. Between the trimmed V and J ends, which lost 1 base and 2 bases, there was a span of 15 bases. CDR3 length: 16 amino acids. The chain combines TRBV5-3 with TRBJ2-5; a possible D gene is TRBD1 (6 bases). TRBV5-3 is sorted into the ORF group, with uncertain function. This clonotype was obtained from a woman in her twenties or thirties in good health and CMV-seronegative. Sequences were obtained from PBMCs. The CDR3 protein is CARSLTLGDRQETQYF. As DNA, the CDR3 is TGTGCCAGAAGCTTGACCCTGGGAGACAGGCAAGAGACCCAGTACTTC.